These 18 T cell receptor beta chains were sequenced from one sample in a study of cytomegalovirus exposure and HLA in healthy donors. Amplification used 60 Vbeta primers and 13 Jbeta primers. Clones were sequenced by immunoSEQ multiplex PCR, and TCRdb holds only the in-frame ones, with some missing. The repertoire includes about 100,000 clones, around 79% of them detected once, and 12% to 15% sits in the top ten. Sequencing was performed on PBMCs. These receptors all come from a male donor in good health and CMV-seropositive.

The chain uses TRBV7-2 and TRBJ1-1; a possible D gene is TRBD1 (5 bases). This CDR3 spans 18 amino acids. CDR1 SGHTA and CDR2 FQGNSA come from the germline V gene. The V gene lost 1 base and the J gene lost 1 base, with 19 bases spanning the gap. CDR3 nucleotides: TGTGCCAGCAGCTTAGTTCCCCTCGGCAGGGTGGGGAACACTGAAGCTTTCTTT. This codes for CASSLVPLGRVGNTEAFF. Full variable domain (missing parts from reference TRBV7-2 and TRBJ1-1): GAGVSQSPSNKVTEKGKDVELRCDPISGHTALYWYRQSLGQGLEFLIYFQGNSAPDKSGLPSDRFSAERTGGSVSTLTIQRTQQEDSAVYLCASSLVPLGRVGNTEAFFGQGTRLTVV.

The CDR3 reads CASSLGPFSSGDTQYF. The CDR3, as DNA: TGCGCCAGCAGCTTGGGTCCCTTTTCCTCGGGAGATACGCAGTATTTT. V and J are TRBV5-1 and TRBJ2-3; D unresolved. CDR3 size: 16 residues. The ends were cut back, 0 bases at V and 5 bases at J, with 16 bases in the middle. Germline V gives CDR1 SGHRS, CDR2 YFSETQ.

The CDR3 nucleotides are TGTGCCAGTGGAGCGGCGGGAACCCTAAATTCACCCCTCCACTTT. It specifies CASGAAGTLNSPLHF. The V and J genes are TRBV5-5 and TRBJ1-6; D is unresolved. V was trimmed by 8 bases and J by 7 bases, leaving 19 bases between them. The germline V gene has CDR1 SGHKS and CDR2 YYEKEE (reference sequence). The CDR3 length is 15 residues. Combining the CDR3 with reference TRBV5-5 and TRBJ1-6 gives the whole variable domain DAGVTQSPTHLIKTRGQQVTLRCSPISGHKSVSWYQQVLGQGPQFIFQYYEKEERGRGNFPDRFSARQFPNYSSELNVNALLLGDSALYLCASGAAGTLNSPLHFGNGTRLTVT.

The CDR3 bases are TGTGCTAGTGGTTTGGACCCCCGGGCCCAGTACTTC. Protein: CASGLDPRAQYF. V gene TRBV12-5 combines with J gene TRBJ2-5; D gene ambiguous. CDR1 and CDR2 (germline): LGHNT, FRNRAP. This CDR3 spans 12 amino acids. V was cut by 1 base and J by 9 bases, with 9 bases left in between.

This clone was observed a handful of times. This sequence joins TRBV5-6 and TRBJ2-7; 9 bases map to TRBD1. V lost 3 bases, J lost 2 bases, and 12 bases stayed unmatched. CDR1 and CDR2 (germline): SGHDT, YYEEEE. There are 17 residues in the CDR3. The DNA of the CDR3 is TGTGCCAGCAGCTCGAGAGCTCTACGACAGGGGGCCTACGAGCAGTACTTC. Translated, it gives CASSSRALRQGAYEQYF.

The chain carries TRBV28 and TRBJ2-5, with a weak D call TRBD1 (5 bases). This CDR3 has 12 residues. V lost 6 bases to trimming and J lost 9 bases, with 14 bases between them. Germline values: CDR1 MDHEN, CDR2 SYDVKM. As DNA, the CDR3 is TGTGCCAGCAGCGGACACGGTTGGCCCCAGTACTTC. Translated: CASSGHGWPQYF.

This clone was observed a handful of times. The V and J genes are TRBV10-2 and TRBJ1-6, with TRBD1 matching 10 bases. Germline V CDR1 and CDR2: WSHSY, SAAADI. The CDR3 is made up of 12 amino acids. The V and J ends lost 6 bases and 10 bases, in that order; junction bases with no gene match: 0. CDR3 sequence (DNA): TGCGCCAGCAGGACAGGGGGCTCACCCCTCCACTTT. Translated, it gives CASRTGGSPLHF.

This clone qualifies as medium-sized. J is TRBJ1-1 and V is TRBV7-2, with D perhaps TRBD1 (6 bases). CDR3 length: 17 residues. V was trimmed by 3 bases and J by 8 bases, leaving 25 bases between them. In germline, CDR1 is SGHTA, CDR2 FQGNSA. CDR3 in amino acids: CASSFEKQGRLTAEAFF. In DNA, the CDR3 is TGTGCCAGCAGCTTTGAGAAACAGGGTCGGCTCACTGCGGAAGCTTTCTTT.

The CDR3 DNA follows: TGTGCCAGCAGCTCCGGGGACAAGCCCTACGAGCAGTACTTC. This codes for CASSSGDKPYEQYF. The chain carries TRBV7-7 and TRBJ2-7; D may be TRBD1 (6 bases). Trimming pared 4 bases from V and 2 bases from J, leaving 12 bases between. This CDR3 spans 14 amino acids. Germline V gene sequence: CDR1 SSHAT, CDR2 FNYEAQ (reference sequence). The whole variable domain, remainder taken from reference TRBV7-7 and TRBJ2-7, is GAGVSQSPRYKVTKRGQDVTLRCDPISSHATLYWYQQALGQGPEFLTYFNYEAQPDKSGLPSDRFSAERPEGSISTLTIQRTEQRDSAMYRCASSSGDKPYEQYFGPGTRLTVT.

The rearrangement uses TRBV9 and TRBJ1-2, with 7 positions matching TRBD1. V was pared by 0 bases and J by 7 bases, with 6 bases of the junction left unmatched. Germline V gene data show CDR1 as SGDLS and CDR2 as YYNGEE. The CDR3 length is 14 residues. The CDR3 loop reads CASSVGQGSGGYTF. Written as DNA, the CDR3 is TGTGCCAGCAGCGTAGGACAGGGTAGTGGTGGCTACACCTTC. Full variable domain (outside the CDR3, taken from reference TRBV9 and TRBJ1-2): DSGVTQTPKHLITATGQRVTLRCSPRSGDLSVYWYQQSLDQGLQFLIQYYNGEERAKGNILERFSAQQFPDLHSELNLSSLELGDSALYFCASSVGQGSGGYTFGSGTRLTVV.

The V gene is TRBV21-1, the J gene TRBJ1-4; TRBD1 was called by the table and not checked on the DNA. TRBV21-1 is annotated as a pseudogene. This CDR3 has 14 residues. CDR3 nucleotides: TGTGCCAGCAGCAGGGCAGGGGGTCGGGAAAAACTGTTTTTT. It is translated as CASSRAGGREKLFF.

V gene TRBV10-2 combines with J gene TRBJ1-5, with D perhaps TRBD1 (5 bases). From germline, CDR1 is WSHSY and CDR2 SAAADI. The CDR3 consists of 17 residues. Trimming pared 2 bases from V and 0 bases from J, leaving 14 bases between. This CDR3 is CASSESDRPYSNQPQHF. CDR3 bases: TGCGCCAGCAGTGAGAGCGACAGACCTTATAGCAATCAGCCCCAGCATTTT.

This chain connects TRBV18 to TRBJ1-5, with 7 bases fitting TRBD1. V shed 3 bases, J shed 5 bases, and the junction held 4 bases outside the gene matches. The CDR3 is made up of 14 amino acids. CDR1 is KGHSH, CDR2 LQKENI, per germline. The CDR3 DNA is TGTGCCAGCTCACCTCGGACAGGAGATCAGCCCCAGCATTTT. Protein: CASSPRTGDQPQHF.

The J gene is TRBJ1-4, the V gene TRBV10-3, with D possibly matching TRBD1 (5 bases). Germline assignment: CDR1 ENHRY and CDR2 SYGVKD. The V gene lost 4 bases and the J gene lost 3 bases, with 15 bases spanning the gap. This CDR3 is 16 amino acids long. CDR3 protein: CAISGAGTTANEKLFF. The CDR3 DNA follows: TGTGCCATCAGTGGGGCAGGGACTACAGCTAATGAAAAACTGTTTTTT.

The chain employs TRBV5-1 and TRBJ2-5; maybe TRBD1 (6 bases). The germline V gene has CDR1 SGHRS and CDR2 YFSETQ. V was cut by 4 bases and J by 3 bases, with 10 bases left in between. CDR3 length: 13 residues. The chain's CDR3 is CASSPGVEETQYF. The CDR3 bases are TGCGCCAGCAGCCCAGGGGTAGAAGAGACCCAGTACTTC.

This clone has only one observation. The chain combines TRBV19 with TRBJ2-1; 7 positions match TRBD1. CDR1 LNHDA and CDR2 SQIVND come from the germline V gene (reference sequence). This CDR3 has 16 amino acids. V trimming: 3 bases; J trimming: 2 bases; junction bases outside the gene matches: 7. In DNA form, the CDR3 reads TGTGCCAGTAGTATCACCTCGACAGGGACCTACAATGAGCAGTTCTTC. It translates to CASSITSTGTYNEQFF.

In this sample, this clone turned up a few times. The V gene is TRBV6-5, the J gene TRBJ1-4, with TRBD1 matching 7 bases. This CDR3 region has 13 residues. Germline V gene lookup returns CDR1 MNHEY and CDR2 SVGAGI. V trimming: 2 bases; J trimming: 10 bases; junction bases outside the gene matches: 4. In DNA form, the CDR3 reads TGTGCCAGCAGTTACGAGGCAGGGGGAAAACTGTTTTTT. Amino acids: CASSYEAGGKLFF.

The chain recombines TRBV9 with TRBJ2-2, with 9 nucleotides matching TRBD1. The germline V gene has CDR1 SGDLS and CDR2 YYNGEE. The CDR3 loop spans 16 amino acids. V was clipped by 0 bases and J by 1 base; unmatched bases: 1. The CDR3 nucleotides read TGTGCCAGCAGCGTAGCGGGACAGGGGAACACCGGGGAGCTGTTTTTT. This codes for CASSVAGQGNTGELFF.